Listed here are 23 T cell receptor beta chains from one sample, sequenced in a study of CD8 T cells in Susac syndrome. Random hexamers served to reverse transcribe about 0.45 to 1 ug RNA. A single record per CDR3 protein comes from TCRdb applying MiXCR to the immunoSEQ multiplex PCR reads. The table has around 150,000 distinct CDR3 sequences, about 93% seen once. Sequenced material: CD4+ T cells from PBMCs. The receptor source for this set is a human donor in good health.

The chain recombines TRBV5-1 with TRBJ2-4; D is unclear. V gave up 0 bases and J gave up 5 bases, with 21 bases separating them. Looked up from germline, CDR1 is SGHRS and CDR2 is YFSETQ. The CDR3 length is 18 residues. CDR3 protein: CASSLGPQGLGVQNIQYF. DNA of the CDR3: TGCGCCAGCAGCTTGGGCCCCCAAGGTCTGGGTGTCCAAAACATTCAGTACTTC.

The chain employs TRBV5-6 and TRBJ1-2; no reliable D call. The CDR3 totals 14 residues. V was shortened by 4 bases and J by 5 bases, with 15 bases between the two germline ends. CDR1 and CDR2 (germline): SGHDT, YYEEEE. This CDR3 is CASSPLERQYGYTF. As DNA, the CDR3 is TGTGCCAGCAGCCCCCTGGAGAGACAATATGGCTACACCTTC.

This chain uses TRBV13 with TRBJ1-2; D unclear. CDR3 length equals 14 residues. Trimming shortened V by 2 bases and J by 8 bases, and 15 bases separated the two germline ends. Germline CDR1 PRHDT, CDR2 FYEKMQ (reference sequence). In DNA, the CDR3 is TGTGCCAGCAGCTTATTAACCGGGGTTAGCGGCTACACCTTC. This gives the protein CASSLLTGVSGYTF.

This clonotype was seen only once. The chain joins TRBV23-1 to TRBJ1-1; maybe TRBD1 (5 bases). TRBV23-1 is assigned to the ORF class and has an uncertain function. The length of the CDR3 is 16 residues. V shed 6 bases and J shed 5 bases, with 22 bases lying between them. The CDR3 reads CASSLNGKPGRTEAFF. DNA for the CDR3: TGCGCCAGCAGCCTCAATGGGAAGCCAGGGAGAACTGAAGCTTTCTTT.

The chain links TRBV7-2 to TRBJ2-5, with 9 bases fitting TRBD2. Trimming at V came to 2 bases and at J to 5 bases, leaving 9 bases not matched to a gene. CDR3 length equals 16 residues. Per germline, CDR1 SGHTA and CDR2 FQGNSA. The DNA of the CDR3 is TGTGCCAGCAGCTTAAGGCCAGCGGGGGGTTATGAGACCCAGTACTTC. Encoded protein: CASSLRPAGGYETQYF.

The chain uses TRBV9 and TRBJ1-2; D uncertain. CDR3 length: 12 residues. Looked up from germline, CDR1 is SGDLS and CDR2 is YYNGEE. Trimming took 4 bases from V and 4 from J, leaving 8 bases between them. This CDR3 reads CASSQVSYGYTF. CDR3 DNA sequence: TGTGCCAGCAGCCAAGTATCCTATGGCTACACCTTC.

The chain is built from TRBV29-1 and TRBJ2-3; TRBD1 matches at 8 bases. CDR3 length: 14 residues. V dropped 3 bases and J dropped 2; count of bases not matched to a gene: 4. CDR1 and CDR2 (germline): SQVTM, ANQGSEA. CDR3 protein: CSVEQGAYTDTQYF. The CDR3 region has the DNA TGCAGCGTTGAGCAGGGGGCCTACACAGATACGCAGTATTTT.

The rearrangement links TRBV25-1 to TRBJ2-7; D is unresolved. Trimming took off 7 bases at V and 7 bases at J, with 20 bases between the two ends. CDR3 length: 14 amino acids. Germline V gives CDR1 MGHDK, CDR2 SYGVNS. DNA for the CDR3: TGTGCCAGCACCCCGACCGGGCCTCCAAAGGAGCAGTACTTC. This sequence encodes CASTPTGPPKEQYF.

The chain uses TRBV13 and TRBJ2-3, with D possibly being TRBD1 (6 bases). The V gene lost 7 bases and the J gene lost 1 base, with 9 bases spanning the gap. Per germline, CDR1 PRHDT and CDR2 FYEKMQ (reference sequence). CDR3 length: 13 residues. The CDR3 region has the DNA TGTGCCAGCATCAACAGGGGCACAGATACGCAGTATTTT. Protein: CASINRGTDTQYF.

This clonotype has only a few counts. CDR3 amino acids: CSVAGQGNTEAFF. CDR3 DNA: TGCAGCGTTGCGGGACAGGGGAACACTGAAGCTTTCTTT. The V call is TRBV29-1, the J call TRBJ1-1, with 9 bases identical to TRBD1. This CDR3 comprises 13 residues. V lost 4 bases, J lost 1 base, and 1 base stayed unmatched. Germline loops: CDR1 SQVTM, CDR2 ANQGSEA.

This rearrangement joins TRBV7-9 to TRBJ1-4, with no clear D. This CDR3 has 15 amino acids. The germline V and J ends were trimmed by 5 bases and 4 bases, with 14 bases remaining between them. The germline gives CDR1 SEHNR, CDR2 FQNEAQ (reference sequence). CDR3 region: CASSSLGIINEKLFF. The CDR3 DNA sequence: TGTGCCAGCAGCAGCCTGGGGATTATTAATGAAAAACTGTTTTTT.

This chain uses TRBV9 with TRBJ1-6, with D possibly being TRBD1 (5 bases). CDR3 length: 16 amino acids. V lost 4 bases and J lost 0, with 11 bases in between. Germline V lookup: CDR1 SGDLS, CDR2 YYNGEE. The CDR3 DNA sequence: TGTGCCAGCAGCCGATTTGACAGCTCCTATAATTCACCCCTCCACTTT. Amino acids: CASSRFDSSYNSPLHF.

CDR3 in DNA: TGTGCCAGCAGCTCCCACGGTTCCTCTGGGGCCAACGTCCTGACTTTC. Protein product: CASSSHGSSGANVLTF. The chain uses TRBV3-1 and TRBJ2-6; D is undetermined. V was pared by 5 bases and J by 0 bases, with 11 bases between. CDR3 length: 16 amino acids. CDR1 and CDR2 from the germline V gene are LGHDT and YNNKEL (reference sequence).

This chain connects TRBV7-9 to TRBJ1-5; D unresolved. The V end was cut by 5 bases, the J end by 4 bases, with 15 bases between. CDR1 and CDR2 (germline): SEHNR, FQNEAQ (reference sequence). There are 15 residues in the CDR3. The CDR3 DNA sequence: TGTGCCAGCAGCGCCCGGGGAGGCCCAAATCAGCCCCAGCATTTT. It codes for CASSARGGPNQPQHF.

The CDR3 spells CASSRKYSNQPQHF. The CDR3 DNA sequence: TGCGCCAGCAGCCGAAAGTATAGCAATCAGCCCCAGCATTTT. The J gene is TRBJ1-5, the V gene TRBV4-1; unclear D gene. Trimming pared 4 bases from V and 0 bases from J, leaving 7 bases between. CDR1 and CDR2 (germline): MGHRA, YSYEKL. This CDR3 region has 14 residues.

The rearrangement links TRBV4-2 to TRBJ1-1, with D maybe TRBD1 (6 bases). Trimming pared 0 bases from V and 4 bases from J, leaving 12 bases between. This CDR3 spans 15 amino acids. CDR1 and CDR2 from the germline V gene are LGHNA and YNFKEQ. CDR3 sequence (DNA): TGTGCCAGCAGCCAAGAAGCGGGGGCGCGCACTGAAGCTTTCTTT. Protein product: CASSQEAGARTEAFF.

This chain uses TRBV19 with TRBJ2-3, with TRBD2 as a possible D gene (5 bases). This CDR3 contains 14 residues. The V gene's germline CDR1 is LNHDA and CDR2 SQIVND (reference sequence). The V end was cut by 6 bases, the J end by 0 bases, with 10 bases between. CDR3 coding DNA: TGTGCCAGTAGGGAGGCGACTAGCACAGATACGCAGTATTTT. Amino acid sequence: CASREATSTDTQYF.

The rearrangement joins TRBV3-1 to TRBJ1-6; D is undetermined. V was pared by 1 base and J by 10 bases, with 5 bases between. The germline CDR1 and CDR2 sequences are LGHDT and YNNKEL (reference sequence). This CDR3 region has 12 residues. The CDR3 DNA follows: TGTGCCAGCAGCCAAGTGAGGTCACCCCTCCACTTT. Protein: CASSQVRSPLHF.

The rearrangement uses TRBV27 and TRBJ2-6; D uncertain. The ends were cut back, 5 bases at V and 1 base at J, with 9 bases in the middle. This CDR3 spans 15 amino acids. Germline values: CDR1 MNHEY, CDR2 SMNVEV (reference sequence). In DNA form, the CDR3 reads TGTGCCAGCAGTACCACGGATTCTGGGGCCAACGTCCTGACTTTC. Protein: CASSTTDSGANVLTF.

The rearrangement links TRBV5-4 to TRBJ1-6, with 10 bases aligning to TRBD1. CDR1 and CDR2 (germline): SGHNT, YYREEE (reference sequence). Trimming removed 2 bases from V and 10 bases from J; junction bases left unmatched: 6. The CDR3 spans 15 residues. This CDR3 reads CASSFSGTGESPLHF. CDR3 nucleotide sequence: TGTGCCAGCAGCTTCTCCGGGACAGGGGAGTCACCCCTCCACTTT.

The rearrangement uses TRBV6-2 or TRBV6-3 and TRBJ1-1; D not resolved. The V and J ends lost 2 bases and 5 bases respectively, with 6 bases between them. In germline, CDR1 is MNHEY, CDR2 SVGEGT. The CDR3 is made up of 12 amino acids. CDR3 loop: CASSYGRTEAFF. In DNA form, the CDR3 reads TGTGCCAGCAGTTACGGGAGAACTGAAGCTTTCTTT.

The CDR3 protein is CASSLGQGGTGELFF. In DNA, the CDR3 is TGTGCCAGCAGTTTAGGGCAGGGAGGCACCGGGGAGCTGTTTTTT. V usage is TRBV12-3 or TRBV12-4 and J usage is TRBJ2-2; a possible D gene is TRBD2 (6 bases). The CDR3 is 15 amino acids. V was cut by 1 base and J by 4 bases, with 10 bases left in between.

The chain joins TRBV27 to TRBJ2-5, with D perhaps TRBD2 (5 bases). V shed 4 bases and J shed 5 bases, with 8 bases lying between them. The CDR3 is made up of 12 amino acids. Germline CDR1 and CDR2: MNHEY and SMNVEV (reference sequence). The CDR3 here is CASSYTGETQYF. The CDR3 bases are TGTGCCAGCAGTTATACGGGGGAGACCCAGTACTTC.